Presented here are 11 T cell receptor beta chains from one specimen sequenced in a study of blood T cells in healthy people across ages. With a J-beta primer mix and a sample-barcoded 5' primer, a second PCR ran 7 to 11 cycles. Each CDR3 protein gets one entry after TCRdb re-called the 5' RACE reads with MiXCR. The sample holds some 1.5 million distinct CDR3 sequences, approximately 28% seen once. The sample was blood. These receptors were taken from a woman in her twenties or thirties in good health.

At least ten counts were recorded for this clonotype. The chain employs TRBV29-1 and TRBJ2-1; 13 positions match TRBD2. J gave up 8 bases and V 5 bases, and 3 bases lay outside the gene matches. The CDR3 has 13 residues. Looked up from germline, CDR1 is SQVTM and CDR2 is ANQGSEA. The CDR3 region has the DNA TGCAGCGTTAAGGGACTAGCGGGATATGAGCAGTTCTTC. Translated: CSVKGLAGYEQFF.

V gene TRBV7-3 combines with J gene TRBJ2-3, with 7 bases identical to TRBD1. With V trimmed by 8 bases and J by 6 bases, 14 bases remained unmatched. Germline V gene lookup returns CDR1 SGHTA and CDR2 FQGTGA. The CDR3 is 15 amino acids. The CDR3 region has the DNA TGTGCCAGCTCCCCTGTAAGGGGGCAGGCTGATACGCAGTATTTT. Protein: CASSPVRGQADTQYF.

This clonotype has more than one count but fewer than ten. The CDR3 is CAWSGYSGGGETQYF. DNA for the CDR3: TGTGCCTGGAGTGGCTATAGCGGGGGAGGCGAGACCCAGTACTTC. This sequence joins TRBV30 and TRBJ2-5; 9 bases are a match to TRBD2. The germline gives CDR1 GTSNPN, CDR2 SVGIG (reference sequence). With 1 base clipped from V and 5 bases from J, the junction kept 8 bases outside the gene matches. This CDR3 spans 15 amino acids. The full variable domain, in which reference TRBV30 and TRBJ2-5 provide the parts outside the CDR3, is SQTIHQWPATLVQPVGSPLSLECTVEGTSNPNLYWYRQAAGRGLQLLFYSVGIGQISSEVPQNLSASRPQDRQFILSSKKLLLSDSGFYLCAWSGYSGGGETQYFGPGTRLLVL.

As for this clonotype: A much larger clone differs by one base, so this may be a read error. The genes are TRBV25-1 and TRBJ2-7, with TRBD2 identical over 7 bases. CDR3 length equals 14 residues. Germline assignment: CDR1 MGHDK and CDR2 SYGVNS. Germline trimming cut 3 bases from V and 3 bases from J; bases unmatched to any gene: 5. CDR3 DNA: TGTGCCAGCAGTGACGCCGGACTAGGCTACGAGCAGTACTTC. Translation gives CASSDAGLGYEQYF.

This clonotype was seen a few times. The chain couples TRBV10-1 to TRBJ2-3, with D hard to call. Between the trimmed V and J ends, which lost 1 base and 6 bases, there was a span of 5 bases. CDR3 length: 12 amino acids. CDR1 WNHNN and CDR2 SYGVQD come from the germline V gene (reference sequence). The CDR3 nucleotides read TGCGCCAGCAGTGAGTTCCTCGATACGCAGTATTTT. This gives the protein CASSEFLDTQYF.

This clonotype came up a few times. The rearrangement uses TRBV7-8 and TRBJ1-2, with D unresolved. Germline loops: CDR1 SGHVS, CDR2 FQNEAQ. The CDR3 has 14 residues. Deletions cut 5 bases from V and 3 bases from J, with 13 bases between. CDR3 nucleotides: TGTGCCAGCAGCGAGCGTGGGGTTTACTATGGCTACACCTTC. It encodes CASSERGVYYGYTF.

The rearrangement links TRBV28 to TRBJ2-1; TRBD2 is a possible D gene (5 bases). CDR1 is MDHEN, CDR2 SYDVKM, per germline. V gave up 5 bases and J gave up 10 bases, with 15 bases separating them. This CDR3 is built from 13 residues. The CDR3 region is CASSQTREIEQFF. CDR3 nucleotide sequence: TGTGCCAGCAGTCAAACGAGGGAGATCGAGCAGTTCTTC.

Details on this clonotype: A clone one base away is much larger, so this may be a read error. This rearrangement joins TRBV5-1 to TRBJ2-3; D unclear. The CDR3 runs 13 residues. Trimming took off 1 base at V and 10 bases at J, with 13 bases between the two ends. From germline, CDR1 is SGHRS and CDR2 YFSETQ. The CDR3 loop reads CASSLYRSDSQYF. CDR3 nucleotide sequence: TGCGCCAGCAGCTTGTATAGGAGTGATTCGCAGTATTTT.

This clonotype was observed a handful of times. This sequence joins TRBV12-3 or TRBV12-4 and TRBJ2-1; weak D call: TRBD1 (5 bases). V lost 5 bases and J lost 5, with 16 bases in between. This CDR3 comprises 15 residues. Here the CDR3 DNA reads TGTGCCAGCAGTGACCAGGGATCAGGACACAATGAGCAGTTCTTC. This translates into CASSDQGSGHNEQFF.

This CDR3 reads CASSSGQADPYEQYF. The CDR3 region has the DNA TGCGCCAGCAGCTCCGGACAGGCAGACCCCTACGAGCAGTACTTC. The genes are TRBV5-1 and TRBJ2-7, with 7 nucleotides matching TRBD1. The germline CDR1 and CDR2 sequences are SGHRS and YFSETQ. The CDR3 runs 15 residues. V was clipped by 3 bases and J by 2 bases; unmatched bases: 8.

V and J are TRBV6-5 and TRBJ1-1, with 9 positions matching TRBD1. The CDR3 contains 13 residues. V lost 8 bases and J lost 3; bases outside the gene matches: 4. The germline CDR1 and CDR2 sequences are MNHEY and SVGAGI. As DNA, the CDR3 is TGTGCCAGCGTTGGACAGGGGTACACTGAAGCTTTCTTT. It translates to CASVGQGYTEAFF.